This TCR beta chain was found in a study of memory CD8 T cells in hepatitis C reinfection. The V end was cut by 2 bases, the J end by 0 bases, with 17 bases between. Germline V CDR1 and CDR2: GTSNPN, SVGIG (reference sequence). This CDR3 is 17 amino acids long. Assay used: immunoSEQ multiplex PCR; TCRdb lists only in-frame clones, some missing. The sample has some 46,000 clones, 85% to 90% seen once; the top ten hold approximately 0.67%. Described time point: late/post reinfection, 12 to 24 weeks after detection. Sorted cells were sequenced directly ex vivo without any in vitro expansion. This receptor was taken from a man younger than 35 with hepatitis C virus infection. Sample: naive CD8+ T cells sorted from blood. This chain connects TRBV30 to TRBJ1-3; possible D gene TRBD1, 5 bases. CDR3 DNA: TGTGCCTGGAGTTCTATTACGGGGGGGGGCTCTGGAAACACCATATATTTT. Translated: CAWSSITGGGSGNTIYF.